This entry concerns a single TCR beta chain. The trim removed 5 bases at V and 5 bases at J, leaving 6 bases unmatched. CDR1 is MNHEY, CDR2 SMNVEV, per germline (reference sequence). This CDR3 has 14 amino acids. The data are from a study of control samples from healthy donors and cancer patients. TCRdb's copy holds only in-frame clones and misses some; the assay was immunoSEQ multiplex PCR. The sample lists approximately 140,000 clones, roughly 93% occurring once. The chain employs TRBV27 and TRBJ1-5; 7 nucleotides align to TRBD1. The source material was blood. The clonotype comes from a man between 18 and 29 years old in good health. The CDR3 spells CASSPKGAHQPQHF. The CDR3, as DNA: TGTGCCAGCAGTCCTAAGGGGGCGCATCAGCCCCAGCATTTT.